This TCR beta chain stems from a study of T cells after yellow fever vaccination. Study-wide results and limits: The secondary response peaked faster, at day 5 versus 15, but was weaker.

TCRdb re-called the 5' RACE reads with MiXCR, one entry per CDR3 protein. The table includes 50,000 or so distinct CDR3 sequences, around 7% detected once. This clonotype occurred many times. Its antigen is not known. This CDR3 has 15 amino acids. Germline values: CDR1 GTSNPN, CDR2 SVGIG (reference sequence). The V gene lost 1 base and the J gene lost 4 bases, with 17 bases spanning the gap. The TCR was taken from a man younger than 30 who received the YFV17D yellow fever vaccine. The sample in question was CD8+ T cells sorted from PBMCs, obtained on the day of the first yellow fever vaccination. The chain is built from TRBV30 and TRBJ2-7, with D tentatively TRBD2 (5 bases). The CDR3 DNA reads as TGTGCCTGGAGTGCTGGACTCCCAGTGATTTACGAGCAGTACTTC. Amino acid sequence: CAWSAGLPVIYEQYF.